The next 10 T cell receptor beta chains were all read from a single sample in a study of cytomegalovirus exposure and HLA in healthy donors. PCR was performed using 60 Vbeta and 13 Jbeta primers. TCRdb keeps only in-frame clones here, not all; method: immunoSEQ multiplex PCR. The repertoire holds 90,000 to 100,000 clones, with roughly three quarters as singletons. The sample consisted of PBMCs. These receptors were collected from a woman between 55 and 75 years old in good health and CMV-seropositive.

The chain employs TRBV28 and TRBJ2-7; D ambiguous. The CDR3 runs to 12 residues. Trimming pared 2 bases from V and 3 bases from J, leaving 5 bases between. Germline V gene data show CDR1 as MDHEN and CDR2 as SYDVKM. CDR3 nucleotide sequence: TGTGCCAGCAGTTTAAGCCTCTACGAGCAGTACTTC. Its protein is CASSLSLYEQYF.

The chain uses TRBV9 and TRBJ2-2; a possible D gene is TRBD1 (6 bases). The germline gives CDR1 SGDLS, CDR2 YYNGEE. V lost 4 bases and J 1 base, leaving 11 bases between the germline ends. The CDR3 consists of 15 residues. The CDR3 region is CASSSRTENTGELFF. DNA for the CDR3: TGTGCCAGCAGCTCCAGGACAGAGAACACCGGGGAGCTGTTTTTT.

The chain is built from TRBV5-4 and TRBJ2-1; 15 positions agree with TRBD2. Germline V CDR1 and CDR2: SGHNT, YYREEE (reference sequence). V was clipped by 0 bases and J by 1 base; unmatched bases: 5. CDR3 length: 19 amino acids. CDR3 loop: CASSLGGTSGRKSYNEQFF. For the CDR3, the DNA is TGTGCCAGCAGCTTGGGGGGGACTAGCGGGAGGAAATCCTACAATGAGCAGTTCTTC.

In this sample, this clone turned up once. The V call is TRBV27, the J call TRBJ1-1, with TRBD1 matching 7 bases. Per germline, CDR1 MNHEY and CDR2 SMNVEV (reference sequence). This CDR3 is 15 amino acids long. V lost 5 bases to trimming and J lost 0 bases; unmatched junction nucleotides: 6. The CDR3, as DNA: TGTGCCAGCAGTCTGAACAGGGGTCTGAACACTGAAGCTTTCTTT. Translated, it gives CASSLNRGLNTEAFF.

The chain uses TRBV10-3 and TRBJ2-1; D is perhaps TRBD2 (6 bases). CDR3 size: 15 residues. Deletions cut 3 bases from V and 3 bases from J, with 12 bases between. The germline V gene encodes CDR1 ENHRY and CDR2 SYGVKD. CDR3 DNA: TGTGCCATCAGTGAACGAGCGGGCATCTACAATGAGCAGTTCTTC. It is translated as CAISERAGIYNEQFF.

The genes are TRBV2 and TRBJ1-1, with D possibly TRBD1 on 6 matching bases. Germline CDR1 SNHLY, CDR2 FYNNEI. V dropped 6 bases and J dropped 7 bases, with 12 bases sitting between them. The CDR3 loop spans 12 amino acids. Written as DNA, the CDR3 is TGTGCCAGCAGAGAACAGGGATTTGAAGCTTTCTTT. Protein product: CASREQGFEAFF.

This clone was counted between two and nine times. The chain employs TRBV5-1 and TRBJ1-2, with TRBD1 matching 7 bases. V lost 7 bases and J lost 7; bases outside the gene matches: 10. The CDR3 covers 13 residues. Germline V CDR1 and CDR2: SGHRS, YFSETQ. The CDR3 here is CASSTGVGSGYTF. CDR3 DNA sequence: TGCGCCAGCTCCACAGGGGTTGGTAGTGGCTACACCTTC.

This chain links TRBV29-1 with TRBJ2-5; tentative D call: TRBD1 (6 bases). Gene TRBJ2-7 matches the end of the DNA better, so the J call may be wrong. The CDR3 contains 12 residues. Germline assignment: CDR1 SQVTM and CDR2 ANQGSEA. CDR3 loop: CSVTGPLYEQYF. CDR3 nucleotides: TGCAGCGTAACAGGGCCACTCTACGAGCAGTACTTC.

This clone was counted a few times. The chain has TRBV10-3 and TRBJ1-1; the D gene is possibly TRBD1 (6 bases). CDR1 is ENHRY, CDR2 SYGVKD, per germline. CDR3 length equals 15 residues. The V and J ends lost 0 bases and 5 bases respectively, with 13 bases between them. CDR3 sequence (DNA): TGTGCCATCAGTGAGTCGACAGGAATTGGAACTGAAGCTTTCTTT. Amino acid sequence: CAISESTGIGTEAFF.

The rearrangement uses TRBV6-5 and TRBJ1-4, with no clear D. Germline V lookup: CDR1 MNHEY, CDR2 SVGAGI. The CDR3 sequence is 11 residues long. Trimming took off 6 bases at V and 7 bases at J, with 6 bases between the two ends. In DNA form, the CDR3 reads TGTGCCAGCAGGGCTTTTGAAAAACTGTTTTTT. Translating it yields CASRAFEKLFF.